Listed below are T cell receptor beta chains from one sample, sequenced in a study of shared clonotypes between healthy human individuals. Profiling relied on immunoSEQ multiplex PCR, and the TCRdb table lists in-frame clones only, not all of them. The sample consists of 1.4 million to 1.5 million clones, about 96% of them appearing once. Input material: naive CD4+ T cells sorted from blood. The receptors stem from a man aged 30-40 years in good health. Both conserved end residues are part of each CDR3. The order of the fields is V gene, J gene, CDR3 length, clone size, D gene, CDR3 DNA, CDR3 protein. D genes are given only for firm matches. Size is omitted from some rows. Given values are once, few, many or a class for expanded clones.

TRBV2	TRBJ2-1	14	.	.	TGTGCCAGCACCCCTTCCCCCCTCCGGGAGGAGCAGTTCTTC	CASTPSPLREEQFF
TRBV14	TRBJ2-7	15	.	TRBD2	TGTGCCAGCAGCTCTCTGGCGGGGGGGACCTACGAGCAGTACTTC	CASSSLAGGTYEQYF
TRBV5-1	TRBJ2-7	14	once	.	TGCGCCAGCAGCTTGGACGCCAGCGGATACGAGCAGTACTTC	CASSLDASGYEQYF
TRBV5-1	TRBJ2-3	16	.	.	TGCGCCAGCAGCTTAACGGGGATAACTAGCACAGATACGCAGTATTTT	CASSLTGITSTDTQYF
TRBV14	TRBJ2-7	15	.	TRBD2	TGTGCCAGCAGCCAAGGATCCAGCGGGAGCGGCGAGCAGTACTTC	CASSQGSSGSGEQYF
TRBV7-9	TRBJ2-6	16	.	.	TGTGCCAGCAGCTGGGGGATAGTGTCTGGGGCCAACGTCCTGACTTTC	CASSWGIVSGANVLTF
TRBV6-1	TRBJ2-1	15	.	TRBD2	TGTGCCAGCAGAGTAGGGACTAGCGGAAACAATGAGCAGTTCTTC	CASRVGTSGNNEQFF
TRBV28	TRBJ1-2	14	.	.	TGTGCCAGCAGTTGGGGGGGAAGGAGAGGTGGCTACACCTTC	CASSWGGRRGGYTF
TRBV5-1	TRBJ2-3	13	.	.	TGCGCCAGCGGTCAAGGAGGTACGGGTACGCAGTATTTT	CASGQGGTGTQYF
TRBV5-5	TRBJ1-1	13	.	.	TGTGCCAGCAGCCCTCCAATGAACACTGAAGCTTTCTTT	CASSPPMNTEAFF
TRBV18	TRBJ1-5	13	.	.	TGTGCCAGCTCACGACCGGGGAGTGAGCCCCAGCATTTT	CASSRPGSEPQHF
TRBV29-1	TRBJ2-7	12	.	.	TGCAGCGTTGAAGTCGGAGCCTACGAGCAGTACTTC	CSVEVGAYEQYF
TRBV5-3	TRBJ2-7	16	.	.	TGTGCCAGAAGCCTGCTCCTTACAGGCCCCTCCTACGAGCAGTACTTC	CARSLLLTGPSYEQYF
TRBV27	TRBJ1-4	15	.	.	TGTGCCAGCAGTGAGAACTGGCAGGGGTATGAAAAACTGTTTTTT	CASSENWQGYEKLFF
TRBV9	TRBJ2-5	16	.	TRBD1	TGTGCCAGCAGCGTAGGGGGTCAGGGGGCGCAAGAGACCCAGTACTTC	CASSVGGQGAQETQYF
TRBV19	TRBJ1-5	16	.	TRBD1	TGTGCCAGTATCCCCGAACAAGGGGGCTTCAATCAGCCCCAGCATTTT	CASIPEQGGFNQPQHF
TRBV11-2	TRBJ1-2	14	.	.	TGTGCCAGCAGCTTAGGACAGACCTCCGGTGGCTACACCTTC	CASSLGQTSGGYTF
TRBV19	TRBJ2-2	14	.	.	TGTGCCAGTAGTATAGGAATTTCAAACGGGGAGCTGTTTTTT	CASSIGISNGELFF
TRBV18	TRBJ1-2	16	.	TRBD1	TGTGCCAGCTCACCAGGTTTAGACAGGGGCGGCGGAGGCTACACCTTC	CASSPGLDRGGGGYTF
TRBV29-1	TRBJ2-1	14	.	TRBD2	TGCAGCGTTGGTCTAGCGGGTCTATACAATGAGCAGTTCTTC	CSVGLAGLYNEQFF
TRBV7-8	TRBJ1-1	13	.	TRBD1	TGTGCCAGCAGCCCCACAGGGGATGCTGAAGCTTTCTTT	CASSPTGDAEAFF
TRBV15	TRBJ1-5	15	.	TRBD1	TGTGCCACCAGCGTAACAGGGGGCACGAATCAGCCCCAGCATTTT	CATSVTGGTNQPQHF
TRBV14	TRBJ2-2	15	.	.	TGTGCCAGCAGCCAAGATATGCTTGTCACCGGGGAGCTGTTTTTT	CASSQDMLVTGELFF
TRBV5-5	TRBJ2-7	16	once	.	TGTGCCAGCAGCTTGGATGTAGTAGGGCGACTCTACGAGCAGTACTTC	CASSLDVVGRLYEQYF
TRBV4-1	TRBJ2-3	15	.	.	TGCGCCAGCAGCCAAGATGGGGTCTACACAGATACGCAGTATTTT	CASSQDGVYTDTQYF
TRBV14	TRBJ1-2	14	few	TRBD1	TGTGCCAGCAGCCAAGGACAGGGGCGCTATGGCTACACCTTC	CASSQGQGRYGYTF